This passage covers 10 T cell receptor beta chains from one sample sequenced in a study of T cell responses to AZD1222 COVID-19 vaccine. The data were produced by immunoSEQ multiplex PCR, yet TCRdb's version contains in-frame clones alone and is incomplete. This table has 90,000 to 120,000 clones, 85% to 95% appearing once. The sequenced sample was peripheral blood, obtained 28 days after the second AZD1222 dose. The receptors originated from an adult who received the AZD1222 COVID-19 vaccine.

The V gene is TRBV7-2, the J gene TRBJ2-5; D possibly matches TRBD1 or TRBD2 (5 bases each). This CDR3 has 14 residues. The germline V and J ends were trimmed by 5 bases and 4 bases, with 14 bases remaining between them. Germline V lookup: CDR1 SGHTA, CDR2 FQGNSA. The CDR3 region has the DNA TGTGCCAGCAGCCCCGGGACCCCGCGAGAGACCCAGTACTTC. It translates to CASSPGTPRETQYF.

J is TRBJ1-2 and V is TRBV30; 7 bases align to TRBD1. The CDR3 extends over 10 amino acids. Trimming took 6 bases from V and 6 from J; bases not matched to a gene: 1. Germline CDR1 and CDR2: GTSNPN and SVGIG (reference sequence). The CDR3 region is CACTGDGYTF. In DNA form, the CDR3 reads TGTGCCTGTACAGGGGATGGCTACACCTTC.

J is TRBJ2-5 and V is TRBV18, with TRBD2 matching 13 bases. Germline CDR1 and CDR2: KGHSH and LQKENI. The V gene end was trimmed by 3 bases and the J gene end by 4 bases; junction bases not matched to a gene: 5. This CDR3 has 16 residues. The CDR3 region has the DNA TGTGCCAGCTCACCCCGACTAGCGGGGGGCGGAGAGACCCAGTACTTC. Translating it yields CASSPRLAGGGETQYF.

This clone was detected only a few times. CDR3 residues: CASSERSYEQYF. CDR3 nucleotide sequence: TGTGCCAGCAGTGAAAGGTCCTACGAGCAGTACTTC. The chain is built from TRBV2 and TRBJ2-7; no firm D call. CDR1 and CDR2 from the germline V gene are SNHLY and FYNNEI. With 2 bases removed from V and 1 base from J, the gap between germline ends came to 3 bases. CDR3 length equals 12 residues.

This chain joins TRBV3-1 (or the pseudogene TRBV3-2) and TRBJ2-3, with 9 bases identical to TRBD2. Losses at the gene ends were 4 bases for V and 4 bases for J; bases not matched to a gene: 9. Germline CDR1 is LGHDT and CDR2 is YNNKEL (reference sequence). The CDR3 is made up of 16 amino acids. CDR3 sequence reads: CASSPRIAGVSDTQYF. For the CDR3, the DNA is TGTGCCAGCAGCCCCCGGATAGCGGGGGTCTCAGATACGCAGTATTTT.

The gene calls are TRBV7-9 and TRBJ2-2, with 9 bases identical to TRBD1. Losses at the gene ends were 7 bases for V and 6 bases for J; bases not matched to a gene: 6. The CDR3 is 14 residues long. Germline lookup yields CDR1 SEHNR and CDR2 FQNEAQ (reference sequence). The CDR3 protein is CASIPTGGPGELFF. DNA of the CDR3: TGTGCCAGCATTCCCACAGGGGGCCCCGGGGAGCTGTTTTTT.

The chain links TRBV6-5 to TRBJ1-5; maybe TRBD1 (5 bases). The CDR3 has 15 residues. Germline values: CDR1 MNHEY, CDR2 SVGAGI. Trimming pared 7 bases from V and 0 bases from J, leaving 13 bases between. The chain's CDR3 is CASNGAAHSNQPQHF. Here the CDR3 DNA reads TGTGCCAGCAATGGGGCAGCCCATAGCAATCAGCCCCAGCATTTT.

The chain joins TRBV13 to TRBJ2-1; D call uncertain. The V gene's germline CDR1 is PRHDT and CDR2 FYEKMQ (reference sequence). The CDR3 spans 17 residues. The V end was cut by 2 bases, the J end by 2 bases, with 16 bases between. CDR3 sequence: CASSLPSARPTYNEQFF. The CDR3 nucleotides are TGTGCCAGCAGCTTACCCTCAGCCCGGCCGACCTACAATGAGCAGTTCTTC. The whole variable domain, remainder taken from reference TRBV13 and TRBJ2-1, is AAGVIQSPRHLIKEKRETATLKCYPIPRHDTVYWYQQGPGQDPQFLISFYEKMQSDKGSIPDRFSAQQFSDYHSELNMSSLELGDSALYFCASSLPSARPTYNEQFFGPGTRLTVL.

The sample holds one count of this clone. The J gene is TRBJ1-1, the V gene TRBV5-1; TRBD1 matches 9 bases. CDR1 SGHRS and CDR2 YFSETQ come from the germline V gene. The CDR3 sequence is 14 residues long. V trimming: 2 bases; J trimming: 7 bases; junction bases outside the gene matches: 6. The CDR3 sequence is CASSFRTGEGEAFF. The CDR3 bases are TGCGCCAGCAGCTTCCGGACAGGGGAGGGTGAAGCTTTCTTT.

The chain uses TRBV7-2 and TRBJ1-5, with D unclear. The CDR3 totals 13 residues. Germline V gene sequence: CDR1 SGHTA, CDR2 FQGNSA. Trimming took 2 bases from V and 7 from J, leaving 9 bases between them. The CDR3: CASSLTVVQPQHF. For the CDR3, the DNA is TGTGCCAGCAGCTTAACGGTGGTACAGCCCCAGCATTTT.